Listed here is a single T cell receptor (beta chain). Antigen specificity is unknown. The data were produced by immunoSEQ multiplex PCR, yet TCRdb's version contains in-frame clones alone and is incomplete. The sample contains 300,000 to 350,000 clones, 70% to 90% of which appear only once. The germline V gene has CDR1 MNHEY and CDR2 SVGAGI. After removal of 2 bases from V and 9 bases from J, the junction contained 9 bases not matched to a gene. This CDR3 has 16 residues. The data were obtained in a study of cytomegalovirus exposure and HLA in healthy donors. Study-wide context: According to later analysis, the same platform produced the approximately 120 validation and under 700 first-cohort repertoires. Study results and caveats: The CMV antigen specificity of a few CMV-associated chains was confirmed through in vitro analysis. Researchers counted around 180 TCR beta chains as cytomegalovirus-associated.

This sequence originates from a man aged 25 to 40 in good health and CMV-seronegative. The material sequenced was PBMCs. The chain uses TRBV6-5 and TRBJ2-1; TRBD2 matches at 11 bases. DNA of the CDR3: TGTGCCAGCAGTTACCCTTTAGCGGGGGGGGCCCCTGAGCAGTTCTTC. As protein: CASSYPLAGGAPEQFF.